This entry describes one T cell receptor beta chain. No antigen is known for it. The data were produced by immunoSEQ multiplex PCR, yet TCRdb's version contains in-frame clones alone and is incomplete. Counted here are approximately 58,000 clones, approximately 90% occurring once; the ten biggest clones make up around 1.5%. This sample stems from a study of graft-versus-host responses after intestinal transplantation. In the study overall: Anti-thymocyte globulin served as induction for all recipients, who then took tacrolimus and steroids for approximately three years.

The germline gives CDR1 MNHEY, CDR2 SMNVEV (reference sequence). This CDR3 comprises 15 residues. Trimming took off 3 bases at V and 1 base at J, with 10 bases between the two ends. Study observations and caveats: GvH clonotypes were identified within recipient marrow, with a subset emerging first in ileum or blood.

This sequence originates from a human patient who received an intestinal transplant, so some T cells may come from the graft donor. Source: PBMCs, taken 26 days after transplant. V usage is TRBV27 and J usage is TRBJ1-3; D is uncertain. The CDR3 spells CASSLKPYSGNTIYF. The CDR3, as DNA: TGTGCCAGCAGTTTGAAACCCTATTCTGGAAACACCATATATTTT.